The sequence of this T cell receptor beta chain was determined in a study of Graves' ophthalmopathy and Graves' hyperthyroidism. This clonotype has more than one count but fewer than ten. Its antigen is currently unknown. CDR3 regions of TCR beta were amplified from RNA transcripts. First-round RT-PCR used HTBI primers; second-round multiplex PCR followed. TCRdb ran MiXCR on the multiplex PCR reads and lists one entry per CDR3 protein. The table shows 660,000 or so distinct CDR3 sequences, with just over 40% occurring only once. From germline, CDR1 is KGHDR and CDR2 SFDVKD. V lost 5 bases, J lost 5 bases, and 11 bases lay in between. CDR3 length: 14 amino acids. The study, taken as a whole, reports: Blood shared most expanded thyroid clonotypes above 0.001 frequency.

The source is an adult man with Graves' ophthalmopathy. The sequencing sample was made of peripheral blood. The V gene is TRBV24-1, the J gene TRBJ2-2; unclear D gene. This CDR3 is CATSGRSGTGELFF. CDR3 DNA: TGTGCCACCAGTGGTCGCAGTGGAACCGGGGAGCTGTTTTTT.